What follows describes a single TCR beta chain. TCRdb keeps only in-frame clones here, not all; method: immunoSEQ multiplex PCR. The table shows around 100,000 clones, with roughly 90% occurring only once. The sample originates from a study of T cell responses to AZD1222 COVID-19 vaccine. The CDR3 totals 16 residues. Trimming cost V 7 bases and J 5 bases; bases outside gene matches: 12. From germline, CDR1 is LNHDA and CDR2 SQIVND (reference sequence). Sequenced here: peripheral blood, sampled on day 0 of AZD1222 vaccination. The chain uses TRBV19 and TRBJ2-3; 10 nucleotides align to TRBD2. The receptor's source is an adult in good health. CDR3 in DNA: TGTGCCAGTACCCCTTGGCTAGCGGGAGTCGAAGATACGCAGTATTTT. Translating it yields CASTPWLAGVEDTQYF.